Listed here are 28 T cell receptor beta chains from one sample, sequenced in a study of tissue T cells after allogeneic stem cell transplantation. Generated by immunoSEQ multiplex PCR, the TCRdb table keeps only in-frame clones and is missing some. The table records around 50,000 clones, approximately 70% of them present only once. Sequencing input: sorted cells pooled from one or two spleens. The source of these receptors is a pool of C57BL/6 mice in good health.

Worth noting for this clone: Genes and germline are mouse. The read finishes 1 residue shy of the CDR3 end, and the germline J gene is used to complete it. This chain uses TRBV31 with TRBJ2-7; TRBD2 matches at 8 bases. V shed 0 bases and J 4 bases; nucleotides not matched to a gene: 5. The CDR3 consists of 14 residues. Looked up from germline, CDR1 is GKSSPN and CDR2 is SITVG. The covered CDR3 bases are TGTGCCTGGAGTCTACCGGGACTGGAATATGAACAGTAC. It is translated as CAWSLPGLEYEQY. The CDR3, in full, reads CAWSLPGLEYEQYF.

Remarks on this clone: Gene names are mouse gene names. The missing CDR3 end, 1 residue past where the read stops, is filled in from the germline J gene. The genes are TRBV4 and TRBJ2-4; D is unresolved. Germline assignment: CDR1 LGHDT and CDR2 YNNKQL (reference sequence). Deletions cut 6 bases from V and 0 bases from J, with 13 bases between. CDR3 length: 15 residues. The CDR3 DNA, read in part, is TGTGCCAGCAGGCAAGAGTACAGTAGTCAAAACACCTTGTAC. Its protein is CASRQEYSSQNTLY. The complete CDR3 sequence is CASRQEYSSQNTLYF.

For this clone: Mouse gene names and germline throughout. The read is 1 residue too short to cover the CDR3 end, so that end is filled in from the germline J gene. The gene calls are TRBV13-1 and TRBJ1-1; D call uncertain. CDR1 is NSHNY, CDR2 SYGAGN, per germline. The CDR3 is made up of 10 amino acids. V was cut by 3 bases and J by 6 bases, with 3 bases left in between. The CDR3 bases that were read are TGTGCCAGCAGTGGGCCAGAAGTCTTC. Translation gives CASSGPEVF. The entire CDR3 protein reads CASSGPEVFF.

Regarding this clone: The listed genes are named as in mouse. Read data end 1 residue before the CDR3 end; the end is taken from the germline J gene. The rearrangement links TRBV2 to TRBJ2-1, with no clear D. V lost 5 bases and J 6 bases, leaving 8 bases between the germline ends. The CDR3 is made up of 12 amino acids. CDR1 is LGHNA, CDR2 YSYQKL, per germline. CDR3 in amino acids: CASSSIFAEQFF. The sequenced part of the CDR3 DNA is TGTGCCAGCAGCTCAATCTTTGCTGAGCAGTTC.

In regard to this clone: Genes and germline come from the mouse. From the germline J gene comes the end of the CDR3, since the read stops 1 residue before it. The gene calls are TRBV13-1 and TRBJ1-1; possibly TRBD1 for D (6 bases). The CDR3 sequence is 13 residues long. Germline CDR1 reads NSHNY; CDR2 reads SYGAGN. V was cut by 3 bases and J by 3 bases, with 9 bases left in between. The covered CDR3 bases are TGTGCCAGCAGTGGGGGGGCGGACACAGAAGTCTTC. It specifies CASSGGADTEVF. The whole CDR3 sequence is CASSGGADTEVFF.

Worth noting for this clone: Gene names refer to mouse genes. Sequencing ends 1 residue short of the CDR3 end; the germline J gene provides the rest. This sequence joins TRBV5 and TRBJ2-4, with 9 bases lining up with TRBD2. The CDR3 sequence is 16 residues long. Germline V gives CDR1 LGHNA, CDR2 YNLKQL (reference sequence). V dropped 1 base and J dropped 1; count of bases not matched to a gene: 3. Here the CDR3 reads CASSQAWGGRQNTLYF. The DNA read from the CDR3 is TGTGCCAGCAGCCAAGCCTGGGGGGGGCGTCAAAACACCTTGTAC.

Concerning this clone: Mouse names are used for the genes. This CDR3 is CASGPGTGGYAEQFF. The CDR3 DNA, read in part, is TGTGCCAGCGGACCCGGGACTGGGGGTTATGCTGAGCAGTTC. The chain uses TRBV13-2 and TRBJ2-1; the match to TRBD2 covers 11 bases. The CDR3 extends 1 residue past the end of the read, so its final part is completed from the germline J gene. Germline CDR1 is NNHNN and CDR2 is SYGAGS (reference sequence). The CDR3 contains 15 residues. After removal of 5 bases from V and 4 bases from J, the junction contained 5 bases not matched to a gene.

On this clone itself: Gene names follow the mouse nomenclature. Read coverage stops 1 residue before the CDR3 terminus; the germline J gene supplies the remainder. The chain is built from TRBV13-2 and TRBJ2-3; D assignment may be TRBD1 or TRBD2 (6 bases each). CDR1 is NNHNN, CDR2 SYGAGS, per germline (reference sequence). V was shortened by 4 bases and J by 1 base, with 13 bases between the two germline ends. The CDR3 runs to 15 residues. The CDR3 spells CASGPRRGGAETLYF. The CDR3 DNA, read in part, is TGTGCCAGCGGTCCCCGGAGGGGGGGTGCAGAAACGCTGTAT.

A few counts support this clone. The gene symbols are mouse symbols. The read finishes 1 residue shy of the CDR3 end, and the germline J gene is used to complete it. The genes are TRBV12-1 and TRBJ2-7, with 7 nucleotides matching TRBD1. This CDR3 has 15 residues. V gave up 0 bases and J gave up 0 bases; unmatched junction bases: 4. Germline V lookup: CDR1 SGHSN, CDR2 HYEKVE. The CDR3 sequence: CASSLSDRSSYEQYF. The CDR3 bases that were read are TGTGCCAGCTCTCTCTCGGACAGGAGCTCCTATGAACAGTAC.

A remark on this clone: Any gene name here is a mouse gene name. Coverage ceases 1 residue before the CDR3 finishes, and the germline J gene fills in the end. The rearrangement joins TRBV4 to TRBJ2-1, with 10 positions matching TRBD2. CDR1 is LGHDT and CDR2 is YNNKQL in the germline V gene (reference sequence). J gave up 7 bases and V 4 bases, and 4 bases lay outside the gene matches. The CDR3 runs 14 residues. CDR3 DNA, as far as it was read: TGTGCCAGCAGCTTACTGGGGGGGGCGGCTGAGCAGTTC. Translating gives CASSLLGGAAEQF. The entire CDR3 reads CASSLLGGAAEQFF.

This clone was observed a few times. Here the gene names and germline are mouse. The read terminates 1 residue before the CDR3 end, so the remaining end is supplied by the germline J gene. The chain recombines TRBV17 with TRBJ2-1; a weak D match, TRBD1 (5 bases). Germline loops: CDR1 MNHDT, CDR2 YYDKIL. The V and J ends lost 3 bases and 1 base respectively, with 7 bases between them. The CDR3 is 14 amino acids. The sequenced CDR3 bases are TGTGCTAGCAGTAGGGACACAAACTATGCTGAGCAGTTC. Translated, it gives CASSRDTNYAEQF. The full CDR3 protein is CASSRDTNYAEQFF.

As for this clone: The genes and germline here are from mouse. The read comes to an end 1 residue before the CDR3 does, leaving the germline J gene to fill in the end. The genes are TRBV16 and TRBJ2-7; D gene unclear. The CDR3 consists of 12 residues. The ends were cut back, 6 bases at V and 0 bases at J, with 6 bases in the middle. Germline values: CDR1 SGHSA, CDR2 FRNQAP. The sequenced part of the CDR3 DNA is TGTGCAAGCAGGGACGTCTCCTATGAACAGTAC. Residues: CASRDVSYEQY. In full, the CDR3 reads CASRDVSYEQYF.

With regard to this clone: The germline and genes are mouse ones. Here the CDR3 reads CASSIGENTGQLYF. The DNA read from the CDR3 is TGTGCCAGCAGTATAGGAGAAAACACCGGGCAGCTCTAC. The V call is TRBV19, the J call TRBJ2-2; no definite D call. Read data end 1 residue before the CDR3 end; the end is taken from the germline J gene. From germline, CDR1 is FNHDT and CDR2 SITEND (reference sequence). The CDR3 is 14 amino acids. V was pared by 0 bases and J by 1 base, with 4 bases between.

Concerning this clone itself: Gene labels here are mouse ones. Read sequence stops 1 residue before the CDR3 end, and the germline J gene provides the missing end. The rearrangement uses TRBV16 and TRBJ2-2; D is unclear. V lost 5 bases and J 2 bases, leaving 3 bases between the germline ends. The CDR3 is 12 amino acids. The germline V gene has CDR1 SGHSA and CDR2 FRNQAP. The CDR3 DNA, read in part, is TGTGCAAGCAGCGACAACACCGGGCAGCTCTAC. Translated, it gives CASSDNTGQLY. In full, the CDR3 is CASSDNTGQLYF.

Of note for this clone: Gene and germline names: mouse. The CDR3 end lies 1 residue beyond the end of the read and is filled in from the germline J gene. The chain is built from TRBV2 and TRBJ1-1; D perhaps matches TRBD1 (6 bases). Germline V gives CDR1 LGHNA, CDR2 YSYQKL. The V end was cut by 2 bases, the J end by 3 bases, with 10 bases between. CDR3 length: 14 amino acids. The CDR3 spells CASSQPGQYTEVFF. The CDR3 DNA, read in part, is TGTGCCAGCAGCCAACCGGGACAATACACAGAAGTCTTC.

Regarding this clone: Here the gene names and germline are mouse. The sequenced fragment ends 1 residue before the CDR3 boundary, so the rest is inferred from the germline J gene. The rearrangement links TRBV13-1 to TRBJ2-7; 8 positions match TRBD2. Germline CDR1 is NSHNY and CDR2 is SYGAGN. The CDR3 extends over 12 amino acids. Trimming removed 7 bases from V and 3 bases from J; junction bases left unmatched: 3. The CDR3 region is CASGDWRYEQYF. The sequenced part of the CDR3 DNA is TGTGCCAGCGGGGACTGGCGCTATGAACAGTAC.

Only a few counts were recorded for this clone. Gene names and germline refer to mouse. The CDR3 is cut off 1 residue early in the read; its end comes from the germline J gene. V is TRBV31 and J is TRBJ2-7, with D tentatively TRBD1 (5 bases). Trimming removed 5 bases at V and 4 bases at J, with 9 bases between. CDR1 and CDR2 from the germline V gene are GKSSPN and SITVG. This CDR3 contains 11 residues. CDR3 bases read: TGTGCCTGGGGCCCAGGGTATGAACAGTAC. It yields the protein CAWGPGYEQY. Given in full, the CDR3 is CAWGPGYEQYF.

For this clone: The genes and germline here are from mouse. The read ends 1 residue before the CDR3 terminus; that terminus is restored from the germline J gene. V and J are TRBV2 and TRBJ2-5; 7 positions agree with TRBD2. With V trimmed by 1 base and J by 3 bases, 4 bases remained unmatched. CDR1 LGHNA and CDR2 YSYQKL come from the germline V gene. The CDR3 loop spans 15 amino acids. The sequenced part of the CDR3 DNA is TGTGCCAGCAGCCAAGGGGGGGGAGGTCAAGACACCCAGTAC. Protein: CASSQGGGGQDTQY. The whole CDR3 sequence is CASSQGGGGQDTQYF.

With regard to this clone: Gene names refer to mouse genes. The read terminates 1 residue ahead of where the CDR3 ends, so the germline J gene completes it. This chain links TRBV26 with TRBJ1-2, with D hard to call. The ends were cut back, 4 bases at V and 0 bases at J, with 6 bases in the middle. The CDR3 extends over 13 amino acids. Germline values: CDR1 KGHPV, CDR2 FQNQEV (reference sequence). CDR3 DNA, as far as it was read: TGTGCCAGCAGTCCGCAATCAAACTCCGACTACACC. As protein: CASSPQSNSDYT. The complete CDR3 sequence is CASSPQSNSDYTF.

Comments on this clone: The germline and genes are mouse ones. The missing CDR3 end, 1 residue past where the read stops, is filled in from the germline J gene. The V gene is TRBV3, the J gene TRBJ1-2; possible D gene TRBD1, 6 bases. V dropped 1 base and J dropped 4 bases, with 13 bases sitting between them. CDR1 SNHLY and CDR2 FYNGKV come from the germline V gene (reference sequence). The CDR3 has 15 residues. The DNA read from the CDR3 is TGTGCCAGCAGCTTAGAACAGGGAGGAGGCTCCGACTACACC. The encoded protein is CASSLEQGGGSDYT. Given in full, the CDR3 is CASSLEQGGGSDYTF. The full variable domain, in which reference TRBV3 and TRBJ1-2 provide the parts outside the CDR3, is GPKVLQIPSHQIIDMGQMVTLNCDPVSNHLYFYWYKQILGQQMEFLVNFYNGKVMEKSKLFKDQFSVERPDGSYFTLKIQPTALEDSAVYFCASSLEQGGGSDYTFGSGTRLLVI.

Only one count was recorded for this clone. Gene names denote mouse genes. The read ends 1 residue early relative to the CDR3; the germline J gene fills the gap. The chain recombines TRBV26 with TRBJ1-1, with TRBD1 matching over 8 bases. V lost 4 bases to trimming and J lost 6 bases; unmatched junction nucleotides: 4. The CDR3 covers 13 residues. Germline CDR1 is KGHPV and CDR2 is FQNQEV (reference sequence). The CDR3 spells CASSHTGGAEVFF. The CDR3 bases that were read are TGTGCCAGCAGTCATACAGGGGGGGCAGAAGTCTTC.

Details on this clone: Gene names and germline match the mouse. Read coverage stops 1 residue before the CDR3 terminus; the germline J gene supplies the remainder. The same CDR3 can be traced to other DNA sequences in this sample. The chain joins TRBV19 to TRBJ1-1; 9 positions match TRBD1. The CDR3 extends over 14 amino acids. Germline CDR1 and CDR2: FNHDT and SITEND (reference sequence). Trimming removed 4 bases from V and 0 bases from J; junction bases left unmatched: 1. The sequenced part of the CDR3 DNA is TGTGCCAGCAGTCGACAGGGGGCAAACACAGAAGTCTTC. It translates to CASSRQGANTEVF. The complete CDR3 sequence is CASSRQGANTEVFF.

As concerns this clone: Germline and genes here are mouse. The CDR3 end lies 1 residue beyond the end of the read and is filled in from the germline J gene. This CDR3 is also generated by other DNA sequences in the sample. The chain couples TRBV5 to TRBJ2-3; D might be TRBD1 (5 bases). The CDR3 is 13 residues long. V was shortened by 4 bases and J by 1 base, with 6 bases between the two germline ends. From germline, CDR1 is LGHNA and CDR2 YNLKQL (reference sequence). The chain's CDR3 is CASSPRGAETLYF. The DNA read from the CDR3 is TGTGCCAGCAGCCCCAGGGGTGCAGAAACGCTGTAT.

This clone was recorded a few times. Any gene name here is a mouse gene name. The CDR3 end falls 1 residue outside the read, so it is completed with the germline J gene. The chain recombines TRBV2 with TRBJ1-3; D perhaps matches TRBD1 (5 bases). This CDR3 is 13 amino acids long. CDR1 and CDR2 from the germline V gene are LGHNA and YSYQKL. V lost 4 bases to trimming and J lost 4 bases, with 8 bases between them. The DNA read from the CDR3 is TGTGCCAGCAGCCCGGCAGGGGGAAATACGCTCTAT. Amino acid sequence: CASSPAGGNTLY. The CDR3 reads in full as CASSPAGGNTLYF.

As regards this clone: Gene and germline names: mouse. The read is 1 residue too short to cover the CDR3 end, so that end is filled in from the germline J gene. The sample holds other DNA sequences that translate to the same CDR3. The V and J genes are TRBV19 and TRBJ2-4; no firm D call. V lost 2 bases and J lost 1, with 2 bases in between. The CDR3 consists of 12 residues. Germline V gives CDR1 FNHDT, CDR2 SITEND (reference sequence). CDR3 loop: CASSMGQNTLYF. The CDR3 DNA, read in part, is TGTGCCAGCAGTATGGGTCAAAACACCTTGTAC.

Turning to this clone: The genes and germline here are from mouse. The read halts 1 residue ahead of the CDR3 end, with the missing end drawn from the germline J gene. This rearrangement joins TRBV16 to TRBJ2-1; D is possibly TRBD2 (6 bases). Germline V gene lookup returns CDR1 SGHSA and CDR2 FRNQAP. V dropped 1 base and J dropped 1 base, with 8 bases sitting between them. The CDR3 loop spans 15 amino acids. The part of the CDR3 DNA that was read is TGTGCAAGCAGCTTAGTGGGGGTCAACTATGCTGAGCAGTTC. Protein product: CASSLVGVNYAEQF. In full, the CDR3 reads CASSLVGVNYAEQFF.

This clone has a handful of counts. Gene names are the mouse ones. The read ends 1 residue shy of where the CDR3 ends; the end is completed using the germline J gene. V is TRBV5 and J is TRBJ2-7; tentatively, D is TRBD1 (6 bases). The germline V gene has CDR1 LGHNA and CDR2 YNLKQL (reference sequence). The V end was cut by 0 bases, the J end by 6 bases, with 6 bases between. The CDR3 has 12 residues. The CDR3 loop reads CASSQDRGEQYF. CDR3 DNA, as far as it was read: TGTGCCAGCAGCCAAGACAGGGGTGAACAGTAC.

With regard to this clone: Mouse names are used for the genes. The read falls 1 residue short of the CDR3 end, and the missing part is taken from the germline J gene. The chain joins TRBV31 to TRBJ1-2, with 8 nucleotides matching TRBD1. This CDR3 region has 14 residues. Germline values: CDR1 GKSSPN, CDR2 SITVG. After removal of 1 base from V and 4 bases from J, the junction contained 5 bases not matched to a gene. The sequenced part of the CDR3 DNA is TGTGCCTGGAGTCCGCAGGGGGCTGGCTCCGACTACACC. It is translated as CAWSPQGAGSDYT. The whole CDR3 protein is CAWSPQGAGSDYTF.